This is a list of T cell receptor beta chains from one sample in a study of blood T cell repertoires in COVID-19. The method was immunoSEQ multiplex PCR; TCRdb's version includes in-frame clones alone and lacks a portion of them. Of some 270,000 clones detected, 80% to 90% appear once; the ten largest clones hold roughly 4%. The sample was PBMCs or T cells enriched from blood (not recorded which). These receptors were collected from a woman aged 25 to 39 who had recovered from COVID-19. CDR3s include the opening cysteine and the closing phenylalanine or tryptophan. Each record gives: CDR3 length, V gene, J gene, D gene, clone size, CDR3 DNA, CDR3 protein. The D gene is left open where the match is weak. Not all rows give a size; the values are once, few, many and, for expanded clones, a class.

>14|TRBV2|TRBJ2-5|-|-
TGTGCCAGCAGTGAGAGGAGGGTTCAAGAGACCCAGTACTTC
CASSERRVQETQYF
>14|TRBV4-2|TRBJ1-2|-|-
TGTGCCAGCAGCCAAGAGGCCTCCTTCTATGGCTACACCTTC
CASSQEASFYGYTF
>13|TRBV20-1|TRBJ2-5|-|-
TGCAGTGCTAGTCCCCAAAACCAAGAGACCCAGTACTTC
CSASPQNQETQYF
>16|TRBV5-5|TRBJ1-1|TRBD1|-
TGTGCCAGCAGCTTGCAGACAGGGAGATGGGTCGCTGAAGCTTTCTTT
CASSLQTGRWVAEAFF
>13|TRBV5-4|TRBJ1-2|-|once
TGTGCCAGCAGCTTGGGGGGGGACTATGGCTACACCTTC
CASSLGGDYGYTF
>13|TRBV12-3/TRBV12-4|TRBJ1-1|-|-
TGTGCCAGCAGTTTAAGTCAGGGCACTGAAGCTTTCTTT
CASSLSQGTEAFF
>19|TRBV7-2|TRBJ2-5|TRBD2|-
TGTGCCAGCAGCTCGACGACTAGCGGGGGGGCTCGAGTTCGAAAGACCCAGTACTTC
CASSSTTSGGARVRKTQYF
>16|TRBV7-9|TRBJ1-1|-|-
TGTGCCAGCAGCTTTGGGCAACAGGGTTTGAACACTGAAGCTTTCTTT
CASSFGQQGLNTEAFF
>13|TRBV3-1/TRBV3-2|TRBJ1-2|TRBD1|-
TGTGCCAGTACGACAGGGGATTACTATGGCTACACCTTC
CASTTGDYYGYTF
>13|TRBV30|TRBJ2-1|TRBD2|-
TGTGCCTGGAGTGCGGGGGGTTACAATGAGCAGTTCTTC
CAWSAGGYNEQFF
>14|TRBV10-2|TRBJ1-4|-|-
TGCGCCAGCAAAAGCCGGGACTATCCTGAAAAACTGTTTTTT
CASKSRDYPEKLFF
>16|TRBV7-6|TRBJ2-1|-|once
TGTGCCAGCAGCCCCCGTGGGCGTAACTCCTACAATGAGCAGTTCTTC
CASSPRGRNSYNEQFF